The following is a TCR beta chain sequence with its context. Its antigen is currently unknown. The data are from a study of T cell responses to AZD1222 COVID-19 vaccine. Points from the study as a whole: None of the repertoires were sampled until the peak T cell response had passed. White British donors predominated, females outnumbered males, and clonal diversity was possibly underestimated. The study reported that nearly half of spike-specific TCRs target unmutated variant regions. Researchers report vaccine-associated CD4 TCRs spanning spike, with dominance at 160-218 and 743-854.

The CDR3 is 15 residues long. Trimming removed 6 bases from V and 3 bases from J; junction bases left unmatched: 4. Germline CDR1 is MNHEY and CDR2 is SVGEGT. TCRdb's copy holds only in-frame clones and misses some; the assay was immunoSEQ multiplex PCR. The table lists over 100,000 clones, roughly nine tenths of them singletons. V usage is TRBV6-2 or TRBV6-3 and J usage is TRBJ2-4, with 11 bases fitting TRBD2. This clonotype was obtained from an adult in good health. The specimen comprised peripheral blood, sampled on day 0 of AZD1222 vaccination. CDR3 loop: CASSRGLAGKNIQYF. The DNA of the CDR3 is TGTGCCAGCAGCCGAGGACTAGCGGGCAAAAACATTCAGTACTTC.